This T cell receptor (beta chain) was observed in a study of T-cell reconstitution after alpha-beta-depleted transplantation in children (dated by TCRdb to 2016 to 2017). Study-level background: Using TCR repertoire profiling, the study followed T-cell immune reconstitution in a quantitative way in children after TCRalphabeta/CD19-depleted allogeneic hematopoietic cell transplantation.

Receptor amplification or capture employed PCR. The run used an Illumina HiSeq 2500. TCR library preparation used molecular barcoding, with unique molecular identifiers applied to normalize quantification of the TCRbeta repertoire. TCRdb redid the processing of the public reads, applying fastp at Q25 and MiXCR, and retained in-frame beta chains. All rows with the same CDR3 protein become a single entry with the most common DNA and genes. This sample gives hundreds of thousands of distinct CDR3 sequences in total; around 16% of them show up just once. The ten largest clones capture about 1.1% of the sample. At least ten counts were recorded for this clonotype. Its antigen is not yet known. No base qualities exist here, and no much larger clone lies one base off it. Inclusive of the bounding cysteine and phenylalanine, the CDR3 is 15 residues long. Only CDR3 DNA is held: 45 bases, read in frame from base 1. V is pruned by 5 bases and J by 6 bases, leaving 9 bases of the junction without a gene match.

This TCR was recovered from a human donor who donated a stem cell graft to a child with acute myeloid leukemia. The specimen comprised PBMCs from the stem cell graft donor, sampled from the stem cell graft. The sequence joins TRBV12-3 or TRBV12-4 to TRBJ2-7; TRBD1 aligns with 11 central bases. The CDR3 region has the sequence CASSGPGTGGLEQYF. The nucleotides read TGTGCCAGCAGTGGACCCGGGACAGGGGGGCTCGAGCAGTACTTC.